These 21 T cell receptor beta chains were all obtained from the same sample, sequenced in a study of blood T cells in healthy people across ages. Using a J-beta primer mix together with a sample-barcoded 5' primer, a second PCR was run for about 6 to 12 cycles. TCRdb ran MiXCR on the 5' RACE reads and lists one entry per CDR3 protein. The profile shows around 1,800,000 distinct CDR3 sequences, around 42% of them singletons. Sequencing was carried out using blood. Source of these receptors: a human donor in good health.

CDR3 nucleotide sequence: TGCGCCAGCAGCCAAGACCCCGGGGAGGGTGAGCAGTTCTTC. Translating gives CASSQDPGEGEQFF. The chain recombines TRBV4-3 with TRBJ2-1; 7 bases match TRBD2. Germline V gene data show CDR1 as LGHNA and CDR2 as YSLEER. Germline trimming cut 0 bases from V and 9 bases from J; bases unmatched to any gene: 5. This CDR3 is 14 amino acids long.

The CDR3 is CSAGKPYNEQFF. The DNA of the CDR3 is TGCAGTGCTGGTAAACCCTACAATGAGCAGTTCTTC. This chain links TRBV20-1 with TRBJ2-1; D uncertain. Germline assignment: CDR1 DFQATT and CDR2 SNEGSKA (reference sequence). This CDR3 is 12 amino acids long. The ends were cut back, 5 bases at V and 2 bases at J, with 7 bases in the middle.

The CDR3 here is CSATPDRFTDTQYF. CDR3 nucleotides: TGCAGTGCTACACCGGACAGGTTCACAGATACGCAGTATTTT. This chain links TRBV20-1 with TRBJ2-3; TRBD1 matches at 7 bases. The CDR3 extends over 14 amino acids. Germline V gives CDR1 DFQATT, CDR2 SNEGSKA (reference sequence). Trimming removed 4 bases from V and 2 bases from J; junction bases left unmatched: 6.

In this sample, this clonotype turned up a few times. The chain has TRBV10-3 and TRBJ1-2, with D possibly TRBD1 on 5 matching bases. The ends were cut back, 4 bases at V and 8 bases at J, with 17 bases in the middle. This CDR3 contains 14 residues. Germline V gene sequence: CDR1 ENHRY, CDR2 SYGVKD. CDR3 region: CAISAGELYAGYTF. The CDR3 DNA reads as TGTGCCATCAGTGCGGGGGAATTGTATGCGGGCTACACCTTC.

The CDR3 nucleotides read TGTGCCAGCTCACCACGGCGGAACCAGCCCCAGCATTTT. It codes for CASSPRRNQPQHF. The genes are TRBV18 and TRBJ1-5; D unresolved. Trimming removed 1 base at V and 7 bases at J, with 8 bases between. This CDR3 spans 13 amino acids. From germline, CDR1 is KGHSH and CDR2 LQKENI.

This clonotype was seen once. This chain uses TRBV7-8 with TRBJ2-1, with 7 nucleotides matching TRBD2. V was clipped by 3 bases and J by 13 bases; unmatched bases: 12. Germline CDR1 SGHVS, CDR2 FQNEAQ. The CDR3 totals 14 residues. CDR3 region: CASSFGLVEETQFF. The CDR3 DNA reads TGTGCCAGCAGCTTCGGACTAGTGGAAGAGACCCAGTTCTTC. Together with reference TRBV7-8 and TRBJ2-1, the CDR3 gives the full variable domain: GAGVSQSPRYKVAKRGQDVALRCDPISGHVSLFWYQQALGQGPEFLTYFQNEAQLDKSGLPSDRFFAERPEGSVSTLKIQRTQQEDSAVYLCASSFGLVEETQFFGPGTRLTVL.

V gene TRBV5-1 combines with J gene TRBJ2-7, with 8 bases matching TRBD1. The CDR3 runs 19 residues. Germline CDR1 is SGHRS and CDR2 is YFSETQ. Trimming cost V 0 bases and J 1 base; bases outside gene matches: 15. CDR3 DNA: TGCGCCAGCAGCTTGGGGTCCCATGCCCCTAACAGGGGGTCCTACGAGCAGTACTTC. Translation gives CASSLGSHAPNRGSYEQYF.

This clonotype was recorded a few times. The chain employs TRBV7-2 and TRBJ2-5; D might be TRBD1 (5 bases). Deletions cut 2 bases from V and 2 bases from J, with 12 bases between. Germline lookup yields CDR1 SGHTA and CDR2 FQGNSA. This CDR3 contains 15 residues. Here the CDR3 DNA reads TGTGCCAGCAGCTTAAACCAGGGCGCTCAAGAGACCCAGTACTTC. Its translation: CASSLNQGAQETQYF.

The chain is built from TRBV5-1 and TRBJ1-1; D ambiguous. Trimming took off 0 bases at V and 1 base at J, with 16 bases between the two ends. Germline V gene lookup returns CDR1 SGHRS and CDR2 YFSETQ. CDR3 size: 17 residues. In DNA form, the CDR3 reads TGCGCCAGCAGCTTGGGACCGGGAGAAGTCCCGAACACTGAAGCTTTCTTT. Encoded protein: CASSLGPGEVPNTEAFF.

The genes are TRBV9 and TRBJ1-2; 7 nucleotides agree with TRBD1. The CDR3 sequence is 17 residues long. Germline lookup yields CDR1 SGDLS and CDR2 YYNGEE. Trimming removed 3 bases from V and 0 bases from J; junction bases left unmatched: 11. DNA for the CDR3: TGTGCCAGCAGCGGCTTTGGACAGGAGGGGTCTAACTATGGCTACACCTTC. Its translation is CASSGFGQEGSNYGYTF.

This sequence joins TRBV5-5 and TRBJ1-1; D uncertain. The V gene lost 4 bases and the J gene lost 8 bases, with 15 bases spanning the gap. The germline V gene encodes CDR1 SGHKS and CDR2 YYEKEE (reference sequence). The CDR3 is made up of 13 amino acids. DNA of the CDR3: TGTGCCAGCAGCACCGGGGTCCCCTTCGAAGCTTTCTTT. Amino acid sequence: CASSTGVPFEAFF.

In this sample, this clonotype turned up a few times. CDR3 coding DNA: TGTGCCAGCAGAGACCGGGACAGTGGTAACGAGCAGTACTTC. This translates into CASRDRDSGNEQYF. The chain carries TRBV21-1 and TRBJ2-5; TRBD1 reflects the table's D call only, with no check against the DNA. The J call could be wrong; TRBJ2-7 is a better fit for the DNA end. TRBV21-1 represents a pseudogene. The CDR3 is made up of 14 amino acids.

The rearrangement uses TRBV4-2 and TRBJ2-5, with 7 bases lining up with TRBD1. J gave up 4 bases and V 4 bases, and 12 bases lay outside the gene matches. The CDR3 covers 16 residues. Germline V gene data show CDR1 as LGHNA and CDR2 as YNFKEQ. CDR3 loop: CASSRGGSVGGETQYF. The CDR3, as DNA: TGTGCCAGCAGCCGAGGGGGCAGCGTCGGAGGAGAGACCCAGTACTTC.

This chain connects TRBV20-1 to TRBJ2-5; perhaps TRBD1 as D (7 bases). The germline V gene encodes CDR1 DFQATT and CDR2 SNEGSKA (reference sequence). The CDR3 length is 14 residues. V was pared by 3 bases and J by 3 bases, with 14 bases between. The CDR3 protein is CSASPLRGEETQYF. The CDR3 DNA reads TGCAGTGCTAGCCCCCTCAGGGGGGAAGAGACCCAGTACTTC.

V is TRBV20-1 and J is TRBJ1-1, with unresolved D. The V end was cut by 5 bases, the J end by 0 bases, with 10 bases between. Germline assignment: CDR1 DFQATT and CDR2 SNEGSKA (reference sequence). The CDR3 length is 13 residues. The CDR3 loop is CSAGFLLNTEAFF. The CDR3 DNA follows: TGCAGTGCTGGATTCCTCTTGAACACTGAAGCTTTCTTT.

The chain couples TRBV6-1 to TRBJ2-3; maybe TRBD2 (5 bases). Trimming removed 7 bases from V and 6 bases from J, with 23 bases in between. Germline assignment: CDR1 MNHNS and CDR2 SASEGT. This CDR3 region has 16 residues. The CDR3 DNA is TGTGCCAGCATCCAAGCTGGACCGCGAGGGTGGGATACGCAGTATTTT. This gives the protein CASIQAGPRGWDTQYF.

The chain combines TRBV6-2 or TRBV6-3 with TRBJ2-1; D is unresolved. Per germline, CDR1 MNHEY and CDR2 SVGEGT. The V end was cut by 2 bases, the J end by 6 bases, with 14 bases between. This CDR3 has 15 amino acids. The CDR3 sequence: CASSYGQVEVNEQFF. For the CDR3, the DNA is TGTGCCAGCAGTTACGGTCAGGTAGAGGTCAATGAGCAGTTCTTC.

This clonotype was seen a few times. V gene TRBV4-1 combines with J gene TRBJ2-5, with 10 bases that match TRBD2. Germline V lookup: CDR1 MGHRA, CDR2 YSYEKL. The V and J ends lost 1 base and 1 base, in that order; junction bases with no gene match: 9. The CDR3 runs 18 residues. Here the CDR3 DNA reads TGCGCCAGCAGCCAAGCCGGACTAGCGGACTCGTTCCAAGAGACCCAGTACTTC. This gives the protein CASSQAGLADSFQETQYF.

This clonotype has a single count. The chain joins TRBV4-2 to TRBJ1-2; the match to TRBD1 covers 7 bases. This CDR3 is built from 16 residues. The germline CDR1 and CDR2 sequences are LGHNA and YNFKEQ. Unmatched junction bases numbered 10, after V lost 1 base and J lost 5 bases. The chain's CDR3 is CASSQGGRQGDYGYTF. The CDR3 nucleotides are TGTGCCAGCAGCCAAGGGGGACGGCAGGGGGATTATGGCTACACCTTC.

The chain joins TRBV20-1 to TRBJ1-2; D gene unclear. CDR1 is DFQATT and CDR2 is SNEGSKA in the germline V gene (reference sequence). Trimming took off 2 bases at V and 5 bases at J, with 21 bases between the two ends. The CDR3 has 16 amino acids. CDR3 nucleotide sequence: TGCAGTGCTAGACAGGATGGAGTAGCAGTACTGTATGGCTACACCTTC. Protein product: CSARQDGVAVLYGYTF.

This clonotype was counted between two and nine times. The rearrangement uses TRBV10-3 and TRBJ2-3; D gene uncertain. The germline V gene has CDR1 ENHRY and CDR2 SYGVKD. The ends were cut back, 7 bases at V and 0 bases at J, with 8 bases in the middle. The CDR3 is 13 residues long. The CDR3 spells CAIKAASTDTQYF. The DNA of the CDR3 is TGTGCCATCAAGGCGGCTAGCACAGATACGCAGTATTTT.